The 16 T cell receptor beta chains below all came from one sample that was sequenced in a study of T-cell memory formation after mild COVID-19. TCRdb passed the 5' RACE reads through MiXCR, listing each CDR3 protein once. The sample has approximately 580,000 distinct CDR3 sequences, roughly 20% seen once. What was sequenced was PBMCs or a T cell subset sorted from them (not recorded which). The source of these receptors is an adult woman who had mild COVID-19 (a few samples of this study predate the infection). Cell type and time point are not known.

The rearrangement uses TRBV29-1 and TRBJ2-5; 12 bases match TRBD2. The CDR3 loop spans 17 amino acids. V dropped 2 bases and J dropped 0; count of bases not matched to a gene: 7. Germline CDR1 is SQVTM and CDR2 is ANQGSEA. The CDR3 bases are TGCAGCGTTGAAAAGACTAGCGGGGGAGGGTACCAAGAGACCCAGTACTTC. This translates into CSVEKTSGGGYQETQYF.

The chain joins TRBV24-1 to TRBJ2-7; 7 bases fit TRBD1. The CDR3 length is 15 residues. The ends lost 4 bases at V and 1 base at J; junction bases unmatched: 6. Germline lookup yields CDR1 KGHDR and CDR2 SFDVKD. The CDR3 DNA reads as TGTGCCACCAGTGACCCCGGACAGGAATCCTACGAGCAGTACTTC. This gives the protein CATSDPGQESYEQYF.

Here the CDR3 reads CASVLGTVNEKLFF. The CDR3 DNA is TGTGCCAGCGTCCTCGGGACGGTTAATGAAAAACTGTTTTTT. The rearrangement uses TRBV21-1 and TRBJ1-4; TRBD1, as called in the table, went unchecked against the DNA. TRBV21-1 is an annotated pseudogene. The CDR3 runs 14 residues.

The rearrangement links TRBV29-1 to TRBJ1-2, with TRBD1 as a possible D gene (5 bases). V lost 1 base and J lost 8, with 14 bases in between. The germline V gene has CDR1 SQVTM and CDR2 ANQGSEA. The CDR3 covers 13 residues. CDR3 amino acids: CSVEGDPREGYTF. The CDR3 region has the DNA TGCAGCGTTGAAGGGGACCCACGCGAAGGCTACACCTTC.

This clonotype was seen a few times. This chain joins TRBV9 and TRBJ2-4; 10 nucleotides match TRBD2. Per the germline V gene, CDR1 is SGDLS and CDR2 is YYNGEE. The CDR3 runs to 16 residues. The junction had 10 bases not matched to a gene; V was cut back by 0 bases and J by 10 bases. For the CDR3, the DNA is TGTGCCAGCAGCGTAGCTCCAGGACAGCGGGGGGGGATTCAGTACTTC. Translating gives CASSVAPGQRGGIQYF.

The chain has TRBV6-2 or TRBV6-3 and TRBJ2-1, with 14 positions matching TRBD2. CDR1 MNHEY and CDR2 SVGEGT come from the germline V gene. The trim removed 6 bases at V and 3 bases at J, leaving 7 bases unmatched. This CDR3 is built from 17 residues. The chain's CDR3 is CASRRLAGGRGYNEQFF. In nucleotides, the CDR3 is TGTGCCAGCAGGCGACTAGCGGGAGGGCGGGGCTACAATGAGCAGTTCTTC.

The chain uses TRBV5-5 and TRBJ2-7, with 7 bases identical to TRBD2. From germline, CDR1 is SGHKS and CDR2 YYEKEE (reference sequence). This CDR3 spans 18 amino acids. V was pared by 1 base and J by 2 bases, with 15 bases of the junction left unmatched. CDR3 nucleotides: TGTGCCAGCAGCTTGTTGGCCGACGGACTAGGTTCTACCTACGAGCAGTACTTC. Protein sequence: CASSLLADGLGSTYEQYF. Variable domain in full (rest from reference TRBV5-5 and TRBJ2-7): DAGVTQSPTHLIKTRGQQVTLRCSPISGHKSVSWYQQVLGQGPQFIFQYYEKEERGRGNFPDRFSARQFPNYSSELNVNALLLGDSALYLCASSLLADGLGSTYEQYFGPGTRLTVT.

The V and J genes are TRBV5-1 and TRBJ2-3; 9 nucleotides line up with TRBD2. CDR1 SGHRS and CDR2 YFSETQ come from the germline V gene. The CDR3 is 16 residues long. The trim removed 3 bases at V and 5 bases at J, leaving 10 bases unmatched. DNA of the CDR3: TGCGCCAGCAGCTACCCTCGCGGGAGGGCGTTAGATACGCAGTATTTT. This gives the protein CASSYPRGRALDTQYF.

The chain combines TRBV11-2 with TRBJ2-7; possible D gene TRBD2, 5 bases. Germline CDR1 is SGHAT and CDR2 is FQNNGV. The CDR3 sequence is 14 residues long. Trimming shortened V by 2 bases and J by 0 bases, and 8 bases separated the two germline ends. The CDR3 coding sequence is TGTGCCAGCAGCTTACTTCGGGACTCCTACGAGCAGTACTTC. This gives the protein CASSLLRDSYEQYF.

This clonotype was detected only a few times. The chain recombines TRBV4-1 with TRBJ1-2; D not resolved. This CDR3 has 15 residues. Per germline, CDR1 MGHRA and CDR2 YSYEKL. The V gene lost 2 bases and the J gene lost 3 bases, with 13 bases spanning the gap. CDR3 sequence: CASSQLLWRDYGYTF. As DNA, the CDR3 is TGCGCCAGCAGCCAATTACTATGGAGGGACTATGGCTACACCTTC.

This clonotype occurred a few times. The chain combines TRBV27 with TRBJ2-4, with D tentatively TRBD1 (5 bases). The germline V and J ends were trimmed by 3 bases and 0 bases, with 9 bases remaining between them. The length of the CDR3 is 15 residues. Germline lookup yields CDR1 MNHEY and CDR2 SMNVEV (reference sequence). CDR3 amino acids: CASSFLGAAKNIQYF. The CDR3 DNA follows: TGTGCCAGCAGTTTTTTAGGGGCAGCCAAAAACATTCAGTACTTC.

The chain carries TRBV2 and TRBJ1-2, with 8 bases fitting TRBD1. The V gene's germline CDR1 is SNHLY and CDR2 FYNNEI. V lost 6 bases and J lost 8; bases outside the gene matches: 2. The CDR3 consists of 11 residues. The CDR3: CASRDRGGYTF. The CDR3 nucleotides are TGTGCCAGCAGAGACAGGGGCGGCTACACCTTC. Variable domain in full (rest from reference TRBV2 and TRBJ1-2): EPEVTQTPSHQVTQMGQEVILRCVPISNHLYFYWYRQILGQKVEFLVSFYNNEISEKSEIFDDQFSVERPDGSNFTLKIRSTKLEDSAMYFCASRDRGGYTFGSGTRLTVV.

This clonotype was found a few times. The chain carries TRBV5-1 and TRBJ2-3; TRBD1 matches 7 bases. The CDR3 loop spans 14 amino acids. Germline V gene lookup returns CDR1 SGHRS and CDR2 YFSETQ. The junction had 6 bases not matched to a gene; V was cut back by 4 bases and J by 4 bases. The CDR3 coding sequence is TGCGCCAGCAGCGGGGGACAGCCCCCAGATACGCAGTATTTT. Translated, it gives CASSGGQPPDTQYF.

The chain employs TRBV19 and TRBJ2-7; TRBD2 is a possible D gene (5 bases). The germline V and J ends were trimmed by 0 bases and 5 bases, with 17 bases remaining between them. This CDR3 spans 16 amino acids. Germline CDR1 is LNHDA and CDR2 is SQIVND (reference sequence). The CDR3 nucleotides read TGTGCCAGTAGTATAGATTATTCGGGGTTAATCAACGAGCAGTACTTC. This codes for CASSIDYSGLINEQYF.

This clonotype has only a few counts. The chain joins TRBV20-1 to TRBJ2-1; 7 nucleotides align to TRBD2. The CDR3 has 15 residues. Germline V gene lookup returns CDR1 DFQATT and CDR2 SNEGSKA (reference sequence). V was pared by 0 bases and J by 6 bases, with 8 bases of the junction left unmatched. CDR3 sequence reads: CSARDPTSVLNEQFF. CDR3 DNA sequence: TGCAGTGCTAGAGATCCAACTAGCGTCCTCAATGAGCAGTTCTTC.

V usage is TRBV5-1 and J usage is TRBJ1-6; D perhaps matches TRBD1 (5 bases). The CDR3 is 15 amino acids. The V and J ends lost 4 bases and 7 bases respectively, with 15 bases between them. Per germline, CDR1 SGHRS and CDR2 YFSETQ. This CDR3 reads CASSPSGGPNSPLHF. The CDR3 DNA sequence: TGCGCCAGCAGCCCCAGTGGGGGACCGAATTCACCCCTCCACTTT.